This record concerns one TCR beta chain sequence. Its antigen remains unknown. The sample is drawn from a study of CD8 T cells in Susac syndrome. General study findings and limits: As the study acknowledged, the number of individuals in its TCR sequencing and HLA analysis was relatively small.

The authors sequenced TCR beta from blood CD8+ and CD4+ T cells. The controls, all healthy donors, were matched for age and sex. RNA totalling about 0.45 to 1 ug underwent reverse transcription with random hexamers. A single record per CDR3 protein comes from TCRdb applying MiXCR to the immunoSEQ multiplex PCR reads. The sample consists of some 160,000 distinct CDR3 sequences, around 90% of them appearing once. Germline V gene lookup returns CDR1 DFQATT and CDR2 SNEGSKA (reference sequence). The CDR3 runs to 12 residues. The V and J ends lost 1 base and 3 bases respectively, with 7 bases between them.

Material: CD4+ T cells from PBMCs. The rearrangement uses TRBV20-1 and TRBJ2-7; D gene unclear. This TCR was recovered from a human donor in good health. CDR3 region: CSARGALYEQYF. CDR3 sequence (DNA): TGCAGTGCTAGAGGTGCGCTCTACGAGCAGTACTTC.